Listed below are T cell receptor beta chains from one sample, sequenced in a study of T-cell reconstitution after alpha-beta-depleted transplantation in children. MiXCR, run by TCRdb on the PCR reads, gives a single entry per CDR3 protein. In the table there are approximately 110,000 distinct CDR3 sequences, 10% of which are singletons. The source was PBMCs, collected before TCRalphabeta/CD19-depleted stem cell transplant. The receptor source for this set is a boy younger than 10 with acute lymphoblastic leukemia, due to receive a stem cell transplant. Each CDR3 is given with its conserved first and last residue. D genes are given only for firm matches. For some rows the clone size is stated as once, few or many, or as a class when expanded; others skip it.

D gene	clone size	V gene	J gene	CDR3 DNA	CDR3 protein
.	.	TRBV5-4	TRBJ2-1	TGTGCCAGCAGCTTGTCGTCGAGCGGGTCCTACAATGAGCAGTTCTTC	CASSLSSSGSYNEQFF
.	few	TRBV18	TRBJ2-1	TGTGCCAGCTCACCACTAGCCCCAAAGGGAAAGCAGTTCTTC	CASSPLAPKGKQFF
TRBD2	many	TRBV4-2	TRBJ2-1	TGTGCCAGCTGGGCCAGGACTAGGAGGGGTGAGCAGTTCTTC	CASWARTRRGEQFF
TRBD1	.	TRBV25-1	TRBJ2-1	TGTGCCAGCAGTGGACAAAGACAGGGGATTCGCGCTGAGCAGTTCTTC	CASSGQRQGIRAEQFF
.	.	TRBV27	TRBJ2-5	TGTGCCAGCAGTTTAAGTCTGACAGCCCCAAGCGGGACCCAGTACTTC	CASSLSLTAPSGTQYF
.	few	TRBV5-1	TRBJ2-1	TGCGCCAGCAGCTTGGGGGGAGGTGACAATGAGCAGTTCTTC	CASSLGGGDNEQFF
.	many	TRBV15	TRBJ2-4	TGTGCCACCAGCGGTCCAACTGGGGCCAAAAACATTCAGTACTTC	CATSGPTGAKNIQYF
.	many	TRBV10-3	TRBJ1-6	TGTGCCATCAGTGTTAGGAGCTCCTATAATTCACCCCTCCACTTT	CAISVRSSYNSPLHF
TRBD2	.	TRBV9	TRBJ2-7	TGTGCCAGCAGCGGTGGGTCGAGCGGTAGCGGGAGCGCTTACGAGCAGTACTTC	CASSGGSSGSGSAYEQYF
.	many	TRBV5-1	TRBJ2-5	TGCGCCAGCAGCTTATCAGGAGTGTACCAAGAGACCCAGTACTTC	CASSLSGVYQETQYF
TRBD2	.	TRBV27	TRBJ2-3	TGTGCCAGCAGTTCAACAACTAGCGTGGGTACGCAGTATTTT	CASSSTTSVGTQYF
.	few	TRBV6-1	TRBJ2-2	TGTGCCAGCAGTGGATCAAACTGGAACACCGGGGAGCTGTTTTTT	CASSGSNWNTGELFF
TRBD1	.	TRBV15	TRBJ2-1	TGTGCCACCAGCAGCTCCGGGACAGGGGTAGGTGAGCAGTTCTTC	CATSSSGTGVGEQFF
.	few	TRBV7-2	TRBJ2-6	TGTGCCAGCAGCTTAGCGCTTTTGGTCTCTGGGGCCAACGTCCTGACTTTC	CASSLALLVSGANVLTF
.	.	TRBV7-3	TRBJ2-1	TGTGCCAGCAGCTTGATCAATGAGCAGTTCTTC	CASSLINEQFF
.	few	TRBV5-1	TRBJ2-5	TGCGCCAGCAGCTTGGAGGCGGGCCCGGTAAACGGGGAGACCCAGTACTTC	CASSLEAGPVNGETQYF
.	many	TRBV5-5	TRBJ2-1	TGTGCCAGCACCCCGGTCAGGACAGCGGGGTACAATGAGCAGTTCTTC	CASTPVRTAGYNEQFF
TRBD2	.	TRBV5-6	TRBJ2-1	TGTGCCAGCAGCTTTGATCTAGGAGCGGGAGGGCCCCACAATGAGCAGTTCTTC	CASSFDLGAGGPHNEQFF
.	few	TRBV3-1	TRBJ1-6	TGTGCCAGCAGCCAAAATAATTCACCCCTCCACTTT	CASSQNNSPLHF
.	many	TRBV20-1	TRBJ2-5	TGCAGTGCTGACCGGGCCTTGGGGGAGACCCAGTACTTC	CSADRALGETQYF
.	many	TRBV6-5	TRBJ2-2	TGTGCCAGCAGACCCTCACGGGGGCGGACCGGGGAGCTGTTTTTT	CASRPSRGRTGELFF
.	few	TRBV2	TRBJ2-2	TGTGCCAGCAGAAAGACCGAACTGAACACCGGGGAGCTGTTTTTT	CASRKTELNTGELFF
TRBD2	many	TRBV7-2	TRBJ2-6	TGTGCCAGCAGCTTGATAGCGGGAGTGTCTGGGGCCAACGTCCTGACTTTC	CASSLIAGVSGANVLTF
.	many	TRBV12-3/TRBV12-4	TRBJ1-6	TGTGCCAGCAGTTTGGGACGGGATAATTCACCCCTCCACTTT	CASSLGRDNSPLHF
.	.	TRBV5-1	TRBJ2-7	TGCGCCAGTAGGGGGGAGCAGTACTTC	CASRGEQYF
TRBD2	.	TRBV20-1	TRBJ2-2	TGCAGTGCTGTGACTAGCGGGACCAACACCGGGGAGCTGTTTTTT	CSAVTSGTNTGELFF
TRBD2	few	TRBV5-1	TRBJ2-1	TGCGCCAGCAGCTTGACTTTAGCGGGAACCTACAATGAGCAGTTCTTC	CASSLTLAGTYNEQFF
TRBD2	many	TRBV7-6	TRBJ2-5	TGTGCCAGCAGCTTAAATGGAGCGGGAGGCCCCGTAGGGGAGACCCAGTACTTC	CASSLNGAGGPVGETQYF
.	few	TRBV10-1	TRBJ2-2	TGCGCCAGCAGGGAGACGGGGAACACCGGGGAGCTGTTTTTT	CASRETGNTGELFF
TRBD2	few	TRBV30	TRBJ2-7	TGTGCCTGGAGTCCCGCGGGAGTCGGCGAGCAGTACTTC	CAWSPAGVGEQYF
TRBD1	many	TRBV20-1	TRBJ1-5	TGCAGTGCTAGTAGACAGGGTGGTCAGCCCCAGCATTTT	CSASRQGGQPQHF
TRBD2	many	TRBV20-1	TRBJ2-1	TGCAGTGCTAGAGAAAGAGCTGCTAGCGGACGGGCCCTTCAATCCTACAATGAGCAGTTCTTC	CSARERAASGRALQSYNEQFF
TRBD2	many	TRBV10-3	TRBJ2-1	TGTGCCACCAGGCCTACTAGCGGGAGTGGGGATGAGCAGTTCTTC	CATRPTSGSGDEQFF